Listed here is a single T cell receptor beta chain. This specimen comes from a study of blood T cell repertoires in COVID-19. Whole-study context: Samples taken during acute and convalescent COVID-19 were collected in the United States, Italy and Spain. T cells, B-cell-depleted T cells, or PBMCs provided the cDNA or gDNA that served as material.

Original methodology: Amplification of reference gene primers provided the estimated nucleated cell counts. The assay was immunoSEQ multiplex PCR, and TCRdb's table has in-frame clones only and misses some. Clone size and the V and J calls come from that table; the DNA yielded D and trimming. The profile shows more than 200,000 clones, 70% to 90% of them singletons. V was shortened by 5 bases and J by 8 bases, with 15 bases between the two germline ends. This CDR3 is built from 13 residues. Germline V lookup: CDR1 SGHTA, CDR2 FQGTGA. What was sequenced was peripheral blood. The J gene is TRBJ1-2, the V gene TRBV7-3, with a possible D match to TRBD1 (5 bases). The receptor comes from a man older than 75 with acute or convalescent COVID-19. CDR3 nucleotides: TGTGCCAGCAGCCCCATGATAGGGGCAGGCTACACCTTC. This codes for CASSPMIGAGYTF.